This T cell receptor (beta chain) appears in the sequencing data of a study of graft-versus-host responses after intestinal transplantation. Study as a whole: Every recipient underwent anti-thymocyte globulin induction, then tacrolimus and steroids for two to four years. General study results and limits: GvH clonotypes were identified within recipient marrow, with a subset emerging first in ileum or blood. Individuals who had graft-donor T cell macrochimerism had allografts that showed high graft-versus-host to host-versus-graft clonal ratios.

Comments on this clone: Its cognate antigen is unknown.

Profiled with immunoSEQ multiplex PCR; TCRdb holds only in-frame clones, not every one. The sample comprises 33,000 or so clones, 90% to 95% of which are singletons, and 0.75% to 0.9% rests with the top ten. The material was PBMCs, obtained 16 days after intestinal transplant. The receptor's source is a human patient who received an intestinal transplant, so some T cells may come from the graft donor.

CDR3 coding DNA: TGTGCCAGCAGCTTAACAGGCGGAGTTGGGACCGGGGAGCTGTTTTTT. It translates to CASSLTGGVGTGELFF. V usage is TRBV7-6 and J usage is TRBJ2-2; the D gene is possibly TRBD1 (5 bases). The germline V and J ends were trimmed by 2 bases and 5 bases, with 15 bases remaining between them. CDR1 and CDR2 (germline): SGHVS, FNYEAQ. This CDR3 contains 16 residues.